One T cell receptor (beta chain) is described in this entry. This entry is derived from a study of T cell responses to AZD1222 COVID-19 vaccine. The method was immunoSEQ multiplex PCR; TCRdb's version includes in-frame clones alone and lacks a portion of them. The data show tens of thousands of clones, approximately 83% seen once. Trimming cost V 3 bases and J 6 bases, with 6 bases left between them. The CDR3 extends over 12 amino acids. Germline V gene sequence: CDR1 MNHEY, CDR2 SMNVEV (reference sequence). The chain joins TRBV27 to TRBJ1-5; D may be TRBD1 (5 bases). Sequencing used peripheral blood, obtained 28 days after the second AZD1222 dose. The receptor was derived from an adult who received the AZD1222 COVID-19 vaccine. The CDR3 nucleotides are TGTGCCAGCAGTTTGGGGGGTCAGCCCCAGCATTTT. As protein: CASSLGGQPQHF.